This T cell receptor beta chain is drawn from a study of T cell repertoires in cytomegalovirus infection. Germline-derived CDR1 and CDR2 are SGHTA and FQGNSA. V was cut by 3 bases and J by 1 base, with 13 bases left in between. This CDR3 has 15 amino acids. TCRdb reprocessed the reads with MiXCR, giving one entry per CDR3 protein. This table holds 55,000 to 70,000 distinct CDR3 sequences, around 33% found once. This clonotype showed up just a few times. Its cognate antigen is unknown. The sample comprised PBMCs, sequenced either directly or after in vitro stimulation (not recorded which). The chain employs TRBV7-2 and TRBJ2-7; D is possibly TRBD2 (6 bases). This TCR was recovered from a human donor in good health (CMV status not recorded). Some clones in this sample may be carry-over from other donors' samples. The CDR3 spells CASSLGVEGSYEQYF. CDR3 nucleotide sequence: TGTGCCAGCAGCTTGGGGGTGGAGGGTTCCTACGAGCAGTACTTC. Supplemented by reference TRBV7-2 and TRBJ2-7, the full variable domain reads GAGVSQSPSNKVTEKGKDVELRCDPISGHTALYWYRQSLGQGLEFLIYFQGNSAPDKSGLPSDRFSAERTGGSVSTLTIQRTQQEDSAVYLCASSLGVEGSYEQYFGPGTRLTVT.